These 7 T cell receptor beta chains share one sample of origin, sequenced in a study of cytomegalovirus exposure and HLA in healthy donors. The PCR was carried out with 60 Vbeta primers and 13 Jbeta primers. Data came from immunoSEQ multiplex PCR; TCRdb stores just in-frame clones and leaves some out. The repertoire holds roughly 110,000 clones, with 71% as singletons. The material sequenced was PBMCs. Source of these receptors: a female donor in good health and CMV-seronegative.

With respect to this clone: Other DNA sequences of this sample code for an identical CDR3. The V and J genes are TRBV27 and TRBJ1-5, with a tentative D call TRBD1 (6 bases). Between the trimmed V and J ends, which lost 0 bases and 1 base, there was a span of 7 bases. Germline CDR1 and CDR2: MNHEY and SMNVEV (reference sequence). The CDR3 loop spans 15 amino acids. CDR3 DNA sequence: TGTGCCAGCAGTTTATCGGGACAAAGCAATCAGCCCCAGCATTTT. It codes for CASSLSGQSNQPQHF.

The chain couples TRBV5-8 to TRBJ1-5; 9 bases are a match to TRBD1. With V trimmed by 4 bases and J by 3 bases, 8 bases remained unmatched. Germline CDR1 is SGHTS and CDR2 is YDEGEE. The length of the CDR3 is 16 residues. The CDR3 loop is CASSVDRGDFNQPQHF. In nucleotides, the CDR3 is TGTGCCAGCAGCGTGGACAGGGGCGACTTCAATCAGCCCCAGCATTTT.

This rearrangement joins TRBV4-3 to TRBJ2-7; possible D gene TRBD1, 5 bases. The length of the CDR3 is 15 residues. Germline values: CDR1 LGHNA, CDR2 YSLEER. V gave up 0 bases and J gave up 4 bases, with 13 bases separating them. CDR3 DNA sequence: TGCGCCAGCAGCCAAGATCGGCCAGGGTGGTACGAGCAGTACTTC. Its translation is CASSQDRPGWYEQYF.

The J gene is TRBJ1-5, the V gene TRBV5-6, with a weak D call TRBD1 (6 bases). Germline V gives CDR1 SGHDT, CDR2 YYEEEE. Trimming pared 4 bases from V and 3 bases from J, leaving 17 bases between. The CDR3 length is 16 residues. CDR3 sequence reads: CASSAGGGRLNQPQHF. The CDR3 DNA sequence: TGTGCCAGCAGCGCCGGGGGGGGCCGGCTCAATCAGCCCCAGCATTTT.

The chain uses TRBV30 and TRBJ2-5, with D uncertain. CDR1 is GTSNPN and CDR2 is SVGIG in the germline V gene (reference sequence). This CDR3 comprises 12 residues. V was pared by 0 bases and J by 5 bases, with 7 bases between. The CDR3 reads CAWSVSYETQYF. CDR3 bases: TGTGCCTGGAGTGTAAGCTACGAGACCCAGTACTTC.

The gene calls are TRBV28 and TRBJ2-5; 7 nucleotides match TRBD1. The J call is in doubt because the DNA end fits TRBJ2-7 better. The V gene's germline CDR1 is MDHEN and CDR2 SYDVKM. CDR3 size: 16 residues. CDR3 nucleotide sequence: TGTGCCAGCAGTTTAAGCCCAGCAGGGGGTAGTTTCGAGCAGTACTTC. This translates into CASSLSPAGGSFEQYF.

CDR3 residues: CASSLQGNTEAFF. The DNA of the CDR3 is TGTGCCAGTAGTTTACAGGGGAACACTGAAGCTTTCTTT. The chain couples TRBV19 to TRBJ1-1, with a tentative D call TRBD1 (6 bases). Trimming removed 5 bases from V and 1 base from J, with 8 bases in between. The CDR3 is 13 residues long. The germline V gene has CDR1 LNHDA and CDR2 SQIVND (reference sequence).